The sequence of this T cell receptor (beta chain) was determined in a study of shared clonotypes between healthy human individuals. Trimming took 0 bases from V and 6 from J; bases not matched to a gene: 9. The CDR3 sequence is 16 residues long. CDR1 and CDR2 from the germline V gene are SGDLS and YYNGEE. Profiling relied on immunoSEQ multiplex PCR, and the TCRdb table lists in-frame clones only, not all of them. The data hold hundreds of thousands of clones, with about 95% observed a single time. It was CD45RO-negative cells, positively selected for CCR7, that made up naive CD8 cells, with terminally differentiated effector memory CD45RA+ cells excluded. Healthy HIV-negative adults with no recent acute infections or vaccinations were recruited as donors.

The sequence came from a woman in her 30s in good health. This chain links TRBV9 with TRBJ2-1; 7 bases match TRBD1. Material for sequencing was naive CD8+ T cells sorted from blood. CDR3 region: CASSVETGTEFNEQFF. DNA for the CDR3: TGTGCCAGCAGCGTAGAAACCGGGACAGAATTCAATGAGCAGTTCTTC.